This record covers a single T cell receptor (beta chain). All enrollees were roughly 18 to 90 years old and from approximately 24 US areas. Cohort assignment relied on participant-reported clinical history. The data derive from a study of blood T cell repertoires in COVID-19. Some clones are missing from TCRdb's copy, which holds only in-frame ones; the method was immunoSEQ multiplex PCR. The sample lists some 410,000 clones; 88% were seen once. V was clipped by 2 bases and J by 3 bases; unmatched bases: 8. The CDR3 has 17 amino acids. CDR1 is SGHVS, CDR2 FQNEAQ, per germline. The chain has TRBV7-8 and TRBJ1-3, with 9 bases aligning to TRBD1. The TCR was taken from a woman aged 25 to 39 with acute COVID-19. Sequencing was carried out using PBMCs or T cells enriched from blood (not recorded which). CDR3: CASSLLRTGEYGNTIYF. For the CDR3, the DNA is TGTGCCAGCAGCTTATTGAGGACAGGGGAGTATGGAAACACCATATATTTT.